This T cell receptor beta chain was sequenced during a study of T cell repertoires in cytomegalovirus infection. Using its own MiXCR run on the reads, TCRdb lists one record per CDR3 protein. The table shows approximately 280,000 distinct CDR3 sequences, with around 20% occurring only once. This CDR3 is built from 13 residues. CDR1 DFQATT and CDR2 SNEGSKA come from the germline V gene (reference sequence). V lost 5 bases to trimming and J lost 3 bases, with 8 bases between them. Comments on this clonotype: The target antigen is unknown.

The TCR was taken from a human donor in good health (CMV status not recorded). Some clones in this sample may be carry-over from other donors' samples. The genes are TRBV20-1 and TRBJ2-6; D is undetermined. The source material was cultured PBMCs, sampled from culture after CMV antigen stimulation. CDR3 DNA: TGCAGTGCTCGTAGAAATGGGGCCAACGTCCTGACTTTC. It is translated as CSARRNGANVLTF.